Listed below are T cell receptor beta chains from one sample, sequenced in a study of pediatric ulcerative colitis. Clones were read by immunoSEQ multiplex PCR, and TCRdb kept only the in-frame ones, dropping some. The sample contains some 25,000 clones, roughly 71% of which appear only once. What was sequenced was gut tissue. Every receptor here comes from a boy aged 5-17 years with severe ulcerative colitis. CDR3s include the opening cysteine and the closing phenylalanine or tryptophan. D genes are given only for firm matches. Rows may omit the clone size; those that give it use once, few, many or a size class.

>-|-|TRBJ2-7|TRBV30
CAWSVAGPYEQYF
TGTGCCTGGAGTGTCGCAGGGCCCTACGAGCAGTACTTC
>-|-|TRBJ2-1|TRBV6-6
CASSYVTPAYNEQFF
TGTGCCAGCAGTTACGTGACGCCCGCCTACAATGAGCAGTTCTTC
>-|-|TRBJ1-1|TRBV19
CASSIVWPLNTEAFF
TGTGCCAGTAGTATAGTTTGGCCCTTGAACACTGAAGCTTTCTTT
>-|-|TRBJ2-1|TRBV5-4
CASSSLGTKGEQFF
TGTGCCAGCAGCTCCCTTGGGACAAAAGGTGAGCAGTTCTTC
>-|TRBD2|TRBJ2-1|TRBV4-1
CASSQELASGDNEQFF
TGCGCCAGCAGCCAAGAGTTGGCTAGCGGCGACAATGAGCAGTTCTTC
>-|-|TRBJ2-1|TRBV7-2
CASSLVADSYNEQFF
TGTGCCAGCAGCTTAGTAGCGGACTCCTACAATGAGCAGTTCTTC
>-|-|TRBJ2-7|TRBV19
CASSIQAGSSYEQYF
TGTGCCAGTAGTATACAGGCGGGGAGCTCCTACGAGCAGTACTTC
>once|-|TRBJ2-5|TRBV5-4
CASSPGGSQETQYF
TGTGCCAGCAGCCCAGGGGGGTCCCAAGAGACCCAGTACTTC
>-|TRBD1|TRBJ1-2|TRBV5-4
CASSLGTGQYYGYTF
TGTGCCAGCAGCTTGGGGACAGGGCAGTACTATGGCTACACCTTC
>-|TRBD2|TRBJ2-1|TRBV5-1
CASSSTPGLAGNEQFF
TGCGCCAGCAGCTCCACACCGGGACTAGCGGGAAATGAGCAGTTCTTC
>-|TRBD2|TRBJ2-2|TRBV7-9
CASRPGGGGPVGELFF
TGTGCCAGCAGGCCCGGTGGGGGAGGGCCTGTCGGGGAGCTGTTTTTT
>few|-|TRBJ1-3|TRBV5-4
CASSRDWSSGNTIYF
TGTGCCAGCAGCCGGGACTGGAGCTCTGGAAACACCATATATTTT
>few|-|TRBJ1-1|TRBV30
CAWKVHTEAFF
TGTGCCTGGAAGGTTCACACTGAAGCTTTCTTT
>-|-|TRBJ1-3|TRBV4-1
CASSQNRDAGNTIYF
TGCGCCAGCAGCCAAAACAGGGATGCCGGAAACACCATATATTTT
>-|-|TRBJ2-1|TRBV10-1
CASSENIDSYNEQFF
TGCGCCAGCAGTGAGAATATAGACTCCTACAATGAGCAGTTCTTC
>once|-|TRBJ1-1|TRBV19
CASSIATPNTEAFF
TGTGCCAGTAGTATAGCCACACCTAACACTGAAGCTTTCTTT
>-|TRBD2|TRBJ2-2|TRBV4-1
CASSQGWTSGRNTGELFF
TGCGCCAGCAGCCAAGGCTGGACTAGCGGGAGGAACACCGGGGAGCTGTTTTTT
>-|-|TRBJ1-4|TRBV20-1
CSVEGGQKLFF
TGCAGTGTTGAGGGGGGACAAAAACTGTTTTTT
>few|-|TRBJ2-7|TRBV7-9
CASNAGGYEQYF
TGTGCCAGCAACGCGGGCGGATACGAGCAGTACTTC
>-|-|TRBJ2-3|TRBV7-2
CASSPLGGRTDTQYF
TGTGCCAGCAGCCCATTAGGGGGGAGAACAGATACGCAGTATTTT
>-|-|TRBJ1-4|TRBV11-2
CASSLSVGTNEKLFF
TGTGCCAGCAGCTTATCGGTGGGGACTAATGAAAAACTGTTTTTT
>-|TRBD1|TRBJ2-1|TRBV19
CASTPDRGRDQFF
TGTGCCAGTACCCCGGACAGGGGGCGCGACCAGTTCTTC
>-|-|TRBJ2-7|TRBV27
CASSPDRAYEQYF
TGTGCCAGCAGCCCGGACAGAGCCTACGAGCAGTACTTC
>-|-|TRBJ2-7|TRBV6-1
CASTGSLGYEQYF
TGTGCCAGTACAGGGTCCTTAGGCTACGAGCAGTACTTC
>-|-|TRBJ2-5|TRBV5-1
CASSLDGGPVVETQYF
TGCGCCAGCAGCTTGGATGGGGGGCCGGTAGTTGAGACCCAGTACTTC
>few|-|TRBJ1-2|TRBV27
CASTPGWADGGYTF
TGTGCCAGCACCCCGGGATGGGCAGATGGAGGCTACACCTTC
>-|-|TRBJ2-3|TRBV6-5
CASSYSERDTQYF
TGTGCCAGCAGTTACTCGGAGCGAGATACGCAGTATTTT
>once|TRBD2|TRBJ2-7|TRBV2
CASSPSGRVHEQYF
TGTGCCAGCAGCCCAAGCGGGAGGGTGCACGAGCAGTACTTC
>-|TRBD1|TRBJ2-3|TRBV12-5
CASGLVTGGTDTQYF
TGTGCTAGTGGTTTGGTAACAGGGGGCACAGATACGCAGTATTTT
>-|TRBD2|TRBJ2-4|TRBV14
CASSRTSGPLKNIQYF
TGTGCCAGCAGTCGGACTAGCGGGCCTTTGAAAAACATTCAGTACTTC
>-|TRBD1|TRBJ1-1|TRBV27
CASKNSDRVNTEAFF
TGTGCCAGCAAGAACTCCGACAGGGTGAACACTGAAGCTTTCTTT
>-|TRBD1|TRBJ2-2|TRBV6-1
CASNKGQGAGELFF
TGTGCCAGCAATAAGGGACAGGGGGCAGGGGAGCTGTTTTTT
>-|TRBD1|TRBJ1-3|TRBV5-1
CASSTRTGIGGNTIYF
TGCGCCAGCAGCACTAGGACAGGGATAGGTGGAAACACCATATATTTT
>-|TRBD2|TRBJ2-3|TRBV10-3
CAISDFVFTSGSGTQYF
TGTGCCATCAGTGATTTTGTGTTTACTAGCGGGAGTGGTACGCAGTATTTT
>-|-|TRBJ1-5|TRBV27
CASRRTSGNQPQHF
TGTGCCAGCAGACGGACTAGTGGAAATCAGCCCCAGCATTTT
>-|-|TRBJ1-1|TRBV7-2
CASSLLTEAFF
TGTGCCAGCAGCTTATTAACTGAAGCTTTCTTT
>few|-|TRBJ1-2|TRBV2
CASCSYGVLTDYGYTF
TGTGCCAGCTGCTCCTACGGGGTCCTGACGGACTATGGCTACACCTTC
>-|TRBD1|TRBJ2-7|TRBV7-2
CASNTGTGLRGSYEQYF
TGTGCCAGCAACACCGGGACAGGGCTCAGGGGATCCTACGAGCAGTACTTC
>few|TRBD1|TRBJ1-2|TRBV14
CASSQAAGQGYGYTF
TGTGCCAGCAGCCAAGCCGCGGGACAGGGCTATGGCTACACCTTC
>-|-|TRBJ2-2|TRBV30
CAWSVRAAGSGELFF
TGTGCCTGGAGTGTCAGGGCCGCAGGATCTGGGGAGCTGTTTTTT
>-|-|TRBJ1-1|TRBV7-2
CASSFLTANTEAFF
TGTGCCAGCAGCTTCTTGACGGCGAACACTGAAGCTTTCTTT
>few|-|TRBJ1-3|TRBV30
CAGGLGGFSGNTIYF
TGTGCCGGAGGCCTAGGGGGATTCTCTGGAAACACCATATATTTT
>-|-|TRBJ1-1|TRBV10-3
CAITRTANTEAFF
TGTGCCATCACCAGGACAGCGAACACTGAAGCTTTCTTT
>-|-|TRBJ1-5|TRBV11-2
CASTIIPGSPVWNQPQHF
TGTGCCAGCACCATAATCCCGGGATCTCCAGTTTGGAATCAGCCCCAGCATTTT
>-|-|TRBJ2-1|TRBV25-1
CASSEEEKDNEQFF
TGTGCCAGCAGTGAAGAGGAGAAAGACAATGAGCAGTTCTTC
>-|-|TRBJ2-6|TRBV7-3
CASSLDSSGANVLTF
TGTGCCAGCAGCTTGGACAGCTCTGGGGCCAACGTCCTGACTTTC
>-|-|TRBJ2-7|TRBV6-5
CASSIDWSSYEQYF
TGTGCCAGCAGTATTGACTGGAGCTCCTACGAGCAGTACTTC
>-|-|TRBJ1-6|TRBV10-2
CASSEPSPKFSSYNSPLHF
TGCGCCAGCAGTGAGCCCTCTCCAAAGTTTAGCTCCTATAATTCACCCCTCCACTTT
>-|-|TRBJ1-2|TRBV11-3
CASSLDLEGRYTF
TGTGCCAGCAGCTTAGATCTTGAGGGTCGCTACACCTTC
>-|-|TRBJ2-2|TRBV4-2
CASSQVGYRAGELFF
TGTGCCAGCAGCCAAGTTGGCTACAGGGCCGGGGAGCTGTTTTTT
>few|-|TRBJ2-1|TRBV2
CASSDWTTGYEQFF
TGTGCCAGCAGTGATTGGACCACTGGCTATGAGCAGTTCTTC
>-|-|TRBJ1-4|TRBV5-1
CASSFRGAQEKLFF
TGCGCCAGCAGCTTTCGTGGGGCTCAGGAAAAACTGTTTTTT
>-|-|TRBJ2-1|TRBV7-9
CASSLAGGGILDEQFF
TGTGCCAGCAGCTTAGCGGGGGGCGGTATCCTGGATGAGCAGTTCTTC
>few|TRBD1|TRBJ1-5|TRBV6-5
CASRGTGVNQPQHF
TGTGCCAGCAGGGGGACAGGGGTAAATCAGCCCCAGCATTTT
>-|TRBD2|TRBJ2-1|TRBV30
CAWSPDRGGAGSREQFF
TGTGCCTGGAGTCCGGATCGGGGGGGAGCGGGAAGTCGTGAGCAGTTCTTC